The clone carrying this T cell receptor (beta chain) was counted only a few times. Its matching antigen is unknown. The source of the sample is a study of CD8 T cells in ankylosing spondylitis. TCRdb itself ran the 5' RACE reads through MiXCR, one entry per CDR3 protein. The profile covers a few hundred thousand distinct CDR3 sequences, with 17% appearing a single time and approximately 1% taken by the ten largest. Regarding the study as a whole: Roughly 8 highly homologous variants formed a TCR beta motif that appeared characteristic of ankylosing spondylitis blood.

Germline CDR1 MDHEN, CDR2 SYDVKM. The CDR3 has 15 amino acids. V lost 8 bases to trimming and J lost 1 base; unmatched junction nucleotides: 8. The sequence was collected from a male donor with ankylosing spondylitis. The V call is TRBV28, the J call TRBJ1-1, with 9 bases fitting TRBD1. Sequenced input: blood, either unsorted or a sorted T cell fraction (not recorded which). The CDR3 sequence: CASGGSDRGNTEAFF. CDR3 bases: TGTGCCAGCGGGGGCTCGGACAGGGGGAACACTGAAGCTTTCTTT.